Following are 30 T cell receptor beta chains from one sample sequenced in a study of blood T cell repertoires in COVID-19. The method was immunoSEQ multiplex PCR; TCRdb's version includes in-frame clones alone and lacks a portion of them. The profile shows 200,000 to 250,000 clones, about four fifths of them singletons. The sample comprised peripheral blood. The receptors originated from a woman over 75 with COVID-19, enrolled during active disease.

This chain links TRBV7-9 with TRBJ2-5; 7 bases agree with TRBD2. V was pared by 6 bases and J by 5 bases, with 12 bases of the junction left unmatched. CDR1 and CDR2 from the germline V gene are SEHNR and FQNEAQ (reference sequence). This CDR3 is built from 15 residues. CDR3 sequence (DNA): TGTGCCAGCAGAGGGACGGGAGGCCTGGGGGAGACCCAGTACTTC. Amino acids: CASRGTGGLGETQYF.

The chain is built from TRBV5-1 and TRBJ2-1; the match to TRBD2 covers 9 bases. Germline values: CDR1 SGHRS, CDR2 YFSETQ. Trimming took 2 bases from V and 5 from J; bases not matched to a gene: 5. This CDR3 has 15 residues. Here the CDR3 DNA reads TGCGCCAGCAGCTTCATAGCGGGAGCCGACAATGAGCAGTTCTTC. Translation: CASSFIAGADNEQFF.

CDR3 bases: TGTGCCAGCAGCGTGGGACTTCTCCCCGCCTTCACAGATACGCAGTATTTT. Translating gives CASSVGLLPAFTDTQYF. The chain employs TRBV9 and TRBJ2-3; weak D call: TRBD2 (6 bases). The V gene's germline CDR1 is SGDLS and CDR2 YYNGEE. V was cut by 2 bases and J by 2 bases, with 18 bases left in between. This CDR3 has 17 residues.

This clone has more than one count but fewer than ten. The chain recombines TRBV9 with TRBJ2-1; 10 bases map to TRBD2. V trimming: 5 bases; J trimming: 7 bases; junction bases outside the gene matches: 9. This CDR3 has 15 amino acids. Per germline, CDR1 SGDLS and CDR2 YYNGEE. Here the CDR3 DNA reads TGTGCCAGCAGTAATGAGGGACTAGCGAGGAATGAGCAGTTCTTC. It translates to CASSNEGLARNEQFF.

The CDR3 DNA reads TGTGCCAGCAGCCTAGGACAGGGGGCGATATACGAGCAGTACTTC. Translation gives CASSLGQGAIYEQYF. This chain connects TRBV7-2 to TRBJ2-7, with 11 bases that match TRBD1. In germline, CDR1 is SGHTA, CDR2 FQGNSA. J was trimmed by 4 bases and V by 5 bases; bases with no gene match: 7. The CDR3 covers 15 residues. Complete variable domain (other parts from reference TRBV7-2 and TRBJ2-7): GAGVSQSPSNKVTEKGKDVELRCDPISGHTALYWYRQSLGQGLEFLIYFQGNSAPDKSGLPSDRFSAERTGGSVSTLTIQRTQQEDSAVYLCASSLGQGAIYEQYFGPGTRLTVT.

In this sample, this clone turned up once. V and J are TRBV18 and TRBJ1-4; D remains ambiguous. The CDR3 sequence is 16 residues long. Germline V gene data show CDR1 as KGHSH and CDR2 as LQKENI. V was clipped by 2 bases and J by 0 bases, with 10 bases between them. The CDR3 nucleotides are TGTGCCAGCTCACCAGGGAAACTAGCAACTAATGAAAAACTGTTTTTT. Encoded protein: CASSPGKLATNEKLFF.

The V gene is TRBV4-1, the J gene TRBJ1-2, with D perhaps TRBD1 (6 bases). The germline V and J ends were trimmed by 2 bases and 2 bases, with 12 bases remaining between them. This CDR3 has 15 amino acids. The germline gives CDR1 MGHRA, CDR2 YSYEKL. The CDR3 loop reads CASSQTGGQNYGYTF. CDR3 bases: TGCGCCAGCAGCCAAACAGGAGGACAGAACTATGGCTACACCTTC.

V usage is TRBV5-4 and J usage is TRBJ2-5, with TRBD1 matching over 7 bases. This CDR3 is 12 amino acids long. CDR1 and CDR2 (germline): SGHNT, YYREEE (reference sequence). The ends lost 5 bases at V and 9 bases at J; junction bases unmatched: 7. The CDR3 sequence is CASSEQGSPQYF. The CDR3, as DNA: TGTGCCAGCAGTGAACAGGGGAGCCCCCAGTACTTC. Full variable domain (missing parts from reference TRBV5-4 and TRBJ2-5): ETGVTQSPTHLIKTRGQQVTLRCSSQSGHNTVSWYQQALGQGPQFIFQYYREEENGRGNFPPRFSGLQFPNYSSELNVNALELDDSALYLCASSEQGSPQYFGPGTRLLVL.

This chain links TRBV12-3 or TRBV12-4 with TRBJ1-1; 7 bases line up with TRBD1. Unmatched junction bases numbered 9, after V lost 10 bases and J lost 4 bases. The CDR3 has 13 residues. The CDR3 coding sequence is TGTGCCACCAGGGGGGGGATTGGCACTGAAGCTTTCTTT. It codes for CATRGGIGTEAFF.

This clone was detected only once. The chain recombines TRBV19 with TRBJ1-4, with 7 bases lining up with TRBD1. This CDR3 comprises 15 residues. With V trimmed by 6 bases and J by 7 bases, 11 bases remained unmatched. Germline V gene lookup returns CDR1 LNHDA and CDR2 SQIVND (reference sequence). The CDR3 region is CASRTGTRESEKLFF. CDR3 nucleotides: TGTGCCAGTAGGACAGGGACAAGAGAGAGTGAAAAACTGTTTTTT.

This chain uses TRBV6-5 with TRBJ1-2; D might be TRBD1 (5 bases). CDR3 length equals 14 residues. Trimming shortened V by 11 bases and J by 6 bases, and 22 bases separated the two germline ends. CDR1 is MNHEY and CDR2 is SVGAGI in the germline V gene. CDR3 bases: TGTGCCGCCTCGGACACTTTACTTTCCAATGGCTACACCTTC. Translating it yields CAASDTLLSNGYTF.

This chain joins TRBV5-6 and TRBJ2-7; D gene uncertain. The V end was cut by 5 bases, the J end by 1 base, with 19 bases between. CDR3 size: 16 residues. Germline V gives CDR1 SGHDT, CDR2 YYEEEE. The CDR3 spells CASSFWSTVVSYEQYF. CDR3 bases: TGTGCCAGCAGTTTTTGGTCCACGGTAGTTTCCTACGAGCAGTACTTC.

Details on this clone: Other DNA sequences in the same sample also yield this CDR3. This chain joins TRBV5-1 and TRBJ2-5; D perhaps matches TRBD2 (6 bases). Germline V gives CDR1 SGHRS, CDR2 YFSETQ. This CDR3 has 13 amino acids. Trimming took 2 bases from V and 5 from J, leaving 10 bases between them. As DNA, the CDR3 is TGCGCCAGCAGCTTCGGAGGGAGCGAGACCCAGTACTTC. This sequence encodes CASSFGGSETQYF. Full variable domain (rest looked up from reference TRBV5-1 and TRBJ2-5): KAGVTQTPRYLIKTRGQQVTLSCSPISGHRSVSWYQQTPGQGLQFLFEYFSETQRNKGNFPGRFSGRQFSNSRSEMNVSTLELGDSALYLCASSFGGSETQYFGPGTRLLVL.

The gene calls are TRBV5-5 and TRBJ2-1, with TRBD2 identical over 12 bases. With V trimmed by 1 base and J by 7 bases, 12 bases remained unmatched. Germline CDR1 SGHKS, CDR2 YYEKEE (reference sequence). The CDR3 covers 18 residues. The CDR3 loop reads CASSLSPLAGGMKNEQFF. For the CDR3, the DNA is TGTGCCAGCAGCTTGTCCCCACTAGCGGGAGGCATGAAGAATGAGCAGTTCTTC.

This CDR3 reads CASSLRGGTGELFF. The CDR3 DNA reads as TGTGCCAGCAGCTTAAGGGGCGGCACCGGGGAGCTGTTTTTT. The V gene is TRBV7-2, the J gene TRBJ2-2; TRBD1 might be the D (5 bases). The V gene lost 2 bases and the J gene lost 4 bases, with 8 bases spanning the gap. CDR3 size: 14 residues. Per the germline V gene, CDR1 is SGHTA and CDR2 is FQGNSA. The variable domain in full, completed from reference TRBV7-2 and TRBJ2-2, reads GAGVSQSPSNKVTEKGKDVELRCDPISGHTALYWYRQSLGQGLEFLIYFQGNSAPDKSGLPSDRFSAERTGGSVSTLTIQRTQQEDSAVYLCASSLRGGTGELFFGEGSRLTVL.

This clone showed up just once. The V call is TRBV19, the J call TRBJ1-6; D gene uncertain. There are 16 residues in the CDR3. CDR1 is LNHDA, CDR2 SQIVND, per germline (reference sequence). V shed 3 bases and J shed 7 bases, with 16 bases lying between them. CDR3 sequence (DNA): TGTGCCAGTAGTATTGGATTCGGGGAATCGAATTCACCCCTCCACTTT. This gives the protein CASSIGFGESNSPLHF.

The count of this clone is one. CDR3: CASLLLAFTGELFF. CDR3 sequence (DNA): TGTGCCAGCCTCCTGCTAGCTTTCACCGGGGAGCTGTTTTTT. This chain uses TRBV7-9 with TRBJ2-2; D may be TRBD2 (5 bases). Germline-derived CDR1 and CDR2 are SEHNR and FQNEAQ (reference sequence). With 8 bases removed from V and 4 bases from J, the gap between germline ends came to 14 bases. This CDR3 is built from 14 residues.

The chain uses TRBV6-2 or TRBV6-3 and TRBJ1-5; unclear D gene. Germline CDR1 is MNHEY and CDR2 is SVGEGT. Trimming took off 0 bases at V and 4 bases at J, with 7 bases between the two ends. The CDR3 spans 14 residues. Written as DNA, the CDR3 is TGTGCCAGCAGTTACTCGTTTCTAAATCAGCCCCAGCATTTT. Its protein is CASSYSFLNQPQHF.

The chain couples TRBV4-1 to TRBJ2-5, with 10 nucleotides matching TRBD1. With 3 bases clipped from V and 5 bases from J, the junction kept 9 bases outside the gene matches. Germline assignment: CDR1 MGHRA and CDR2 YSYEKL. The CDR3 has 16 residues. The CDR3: CASSQEGTGVWETQYF. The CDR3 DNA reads TGCGCCAGCAGCCAGGAAGGGACAGGGGTATGGGAGACCCAGTACTTC.

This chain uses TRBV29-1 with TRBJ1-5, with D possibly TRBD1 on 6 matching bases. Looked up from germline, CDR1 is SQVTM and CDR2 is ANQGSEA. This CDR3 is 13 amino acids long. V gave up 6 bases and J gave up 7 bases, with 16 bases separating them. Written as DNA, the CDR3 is TGCAGCGTCGCTACAGGGTACGGCCAGCCCCAGCATTTT. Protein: CSVATGYGQPQHF.

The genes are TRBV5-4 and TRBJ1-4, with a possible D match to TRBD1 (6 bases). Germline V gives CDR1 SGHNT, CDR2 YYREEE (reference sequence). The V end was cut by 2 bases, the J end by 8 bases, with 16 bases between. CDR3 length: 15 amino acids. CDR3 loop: CASSFGPGQGEKLFF. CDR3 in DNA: TGTGCCAGCAGCTTTGGCCCGGGACAAGGGGAAAAACTGTTTTTT. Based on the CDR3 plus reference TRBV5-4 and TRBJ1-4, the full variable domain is ETGVTQSPTHLIKTRGQQVTLRCSSQSGHNTVSWYQQALGQGPQFIFQYYREEENGRGNFPPRFSGLQFPNYSSELNVNALELDDSALYLCASSFGPGQGEKLFFGSGTQLSVL.

The CDR3 nucleotides read TGCGCCAGCAGCTTTGACGGGGAGAACACCGGGGAGCTGTTTTTT. Translating it yields CASSFDGENTGELFF. V gene TRBV5-1 combines with J gene TRBJ2-2; D may be TRBD2 (5 bases). The CDR3 totals 15 residues. Trimming shortened V by 2 bases and J by 1 base, and 9 bases separated the two germline ends. Germline V gene sequence: CDR1 SGHRS, CDR2 YFSETQ.

CDR3 amino acids: CASSIGEGRGLFGAQYF. For the CDR3, the DNA is TGTGCCAGTAGTATAGGGGAGGGCAGGGGGCTGTTTGGAGCGCAGTATTTT. The chain joins TRBV19 to TRBJ2-3; maybe TRBD1 (8 bases). The germline V and J ends were trimmed by 1 base and 10 bases, with 24 bases remaining between them. This CDR3 has 17 residues. CDR1 LNHDA and CDR2 SQIVND come from the germline V gene (reference sequence).

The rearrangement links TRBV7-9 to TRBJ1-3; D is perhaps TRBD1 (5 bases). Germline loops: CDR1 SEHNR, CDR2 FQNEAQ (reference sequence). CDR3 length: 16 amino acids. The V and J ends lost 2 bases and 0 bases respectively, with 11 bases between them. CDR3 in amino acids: CASSLKGFSSGNTIYF. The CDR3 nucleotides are TGTGCCAGCAGCTTAAAGGGGTTTAGCTCTGGAAACACCATATATTTT.

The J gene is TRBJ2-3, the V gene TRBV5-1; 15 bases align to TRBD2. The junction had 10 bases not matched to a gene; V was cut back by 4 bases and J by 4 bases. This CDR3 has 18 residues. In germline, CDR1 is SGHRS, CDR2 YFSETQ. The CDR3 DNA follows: TGCGCCAGCAGCCCCGGACTAGCGGGGGGGCTTAAGGCAGATACGCAGTATTTT. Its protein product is CASSPGLAGGLKADTQYF.

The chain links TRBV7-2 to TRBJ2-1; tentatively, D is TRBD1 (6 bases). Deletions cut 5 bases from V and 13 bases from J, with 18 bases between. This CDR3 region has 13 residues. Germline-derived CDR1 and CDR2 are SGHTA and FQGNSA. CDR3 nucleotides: TGTGCCAGCAGCAATGGGGACATTAAGTCCCAGTTCTTC. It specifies CASSNGDIKSQFF. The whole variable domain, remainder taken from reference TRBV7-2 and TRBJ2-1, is GAGVSQSPSNKVTEKGKDVELRCDPISGHTALYWYRQSLGQGLEFLIYFQGNSAPDKSGLPSDRFSAERTGGSVSTLTIQRTQQEDSAVYLCASSNGDIKSQFFGPGTRLTVL.

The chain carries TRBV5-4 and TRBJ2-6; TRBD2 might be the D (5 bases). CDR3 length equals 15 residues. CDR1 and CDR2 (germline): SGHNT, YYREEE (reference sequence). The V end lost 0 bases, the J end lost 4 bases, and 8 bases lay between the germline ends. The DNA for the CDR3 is TGTGCCAGCAGCTTGGCCGGGGTCGGGGCCAACGTCCTGACTTTC. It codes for CASSLAGVGANVLTF.

This chain's CDR3 is CASSGGTGAETQYF. The CDR3 coding sequence is TGCGCCAGCAGCGGGGGGACAGGGGCAGAGACCCAGTACTTC. This chain links TRBV5-1 with TRBJ2-5; 10 bases are shared with TRBD1. From germline, CDR1 is SGHRS and CDR2 YFSETQ. Trimming removed 4 bases from V and 4 bases from J; junction bases left unmatched: 4. The CDR3 loop spans 14 amino acids.

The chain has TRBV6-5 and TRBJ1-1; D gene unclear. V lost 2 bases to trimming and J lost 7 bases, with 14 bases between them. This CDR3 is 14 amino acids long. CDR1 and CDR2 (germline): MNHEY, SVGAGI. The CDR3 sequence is CASSYGRSGNEAFF. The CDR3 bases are TGTGCCAGCAGTTACGGGAGGTCGGGGAATGAAGCTTTCTTT.

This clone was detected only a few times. Here the CDR3 reads CASSFAGLDTEAFF. DNA for the CDR3: TGTGCCAGCAGCTTCGCGGGCTTGGACACTGAAGCTTTCTTT. The V call is TRBV5-6, the J call TRBJ1-1, with no clear D. The germline V gene encodes CDR1 SGHDT and CDR2 YYEEEE. This CDR3 has 14 residues. Trimming pared 2 bases from V and 3 bases from J, leaving 11 bases between.